This T cell receptor beta chain was found in a study of cytomegalovirus exposure and HLA in healthy donors. Study-level points and caveats: As was reported, the HLA-A and HLA-B alleles of most subjects were accurately predicted from TCR beta sequences. Later on, an analysis showed TCR association rates differing by HLA locus, with DRB1 the most and HLA-C the fewest. A later analysis appeared to link common viral pathogens to several of the most significant clusters. A few CMV-associated chains were confirmed in vitro to be specific for CMV antigens.

Germline-derived CDR1 and CDR2 are SGHDT and YYEEEE. Trimming removed 2 bases from V and 2 bases from J, with 11 bases in between. The CDR3 length is 14 residues. This PCR relied on a set of 60 Vbeta primers and 13 Jbeta primers. Assay: immunoSEQ multiplex PCR; the TCRdb copy retains only in-frame clones and omits some. The repertoire consists of some 130,000 clones, with around 70% occurring once and the leading ten covering roughly 1.6%. This clone was detected a few times. Its specificity is unknown. The chain joins TRBV5-6 to TRBJ2-7; possible D gene TRBD1, 6 bases. The receptor was isolated from a man aged 25-40 years in good health and CMV-seropositive. Sequencing input: PBMCs. In nucleotides, the CDR3 is TGTGCCAGCAGCTTCGGGACATCCGCCTACGAGCAGTACTTC. This translates into CASSFGTSAYEQYF.